This passage covers 27 T cell receptor beta chains from one sample sequenced in a study of cytomegalovirus exposure and HLA in healthy donors. The PCR had 60 Vbeta and 13 Jbeta primers. Sequenced by immunoSEQ multiplex PCR; TCRdb stores in-frame clones only, minus some. The sample comprises about 160,000 clones, roughly two thirds of which are singletons, and under 3.5% rests with the top ten. Sample: PBMCs. These receptors were obtained from a woman between 25 and 40 years old in good health and CMV-seronegative.

J is TRBJ2-7 and V is TRBV29-1, with D possibly being TRBD2 (5 bases). The germline CDR1 and CDR2 sequences are SQVTM and ANQGSEA. V lost 5 bases, J lost 6 bases, and 11 bases lay in between. The CDR3 is 11 amino acids. The CDR3 DNA reads TGCAGCGTTCGATGGAGGTCCGAGCAGTACTTC. Translation gives CSVRWRSEQYF.

The genes are TRBV7-6 and TRBJ2-5; a weak D match, TRBD1 (5 bases). From germline, CDR1 is SGHVS and CDR2 FNYEAQ. V was pared by 4 bases and J by 5 bases, with 14 bases between. The CDR3 runs 14 residues. CDR3 coding DNA: TGTGCCAGCAGCTCCAGGGTTTTGGGCGAGACCCAGTACTTC. Translating it yields CASSSRVLGETQYF.

On this clone: The sample holds other DNA sequences that translate to the same CDR3. This sequence joins TRBV15 and TRBJ2-6; weak D call: TRBD1 (5 bases). Germline V gene data show CDR1 as LNHNV and CDR2 as YYDKDF (reference sequence). V was clipped by 3 bases and J by 4 bases, with 10 bases between them. The CDR3 sequence is 15 residues long. The CDR3 sequence is CATSRRQSGANVLTF. For the CDR3, the DNA is TGTGCCACCAGCAGGAGACAGTCAGGGGCCAACGTCCTGACTTTC.

With regard to this clone: At one boundary the junction diverges from the germline segment, which might be a read error. This chain joins TRBV18 and TRBJ2-1; perhaps TRBD2 as D (6 bases). The germline gives CDR1 KGHSH, CDR2 LQKENI. This CDR3 spans 14 amino acids. The CDR3 is CASSPRDSNNEQFF. In DNA, the CDR3 is TGTGCCAGCTCACCCCGGGACTCCAACAATGAGCAGTTCTTC.

The chain links TRBV29-1 to TRBJ2-5; TRBD2 matches at 11 bases. Looked up from germline, CDR1 is SQVTM and CDR2 is ANQGSEA. The length of the CDR3 is 16 residues. Trimming cost V 2 bases and J 1 base; bases outside gene matches: 6. The CDR3 loop reads CSVELAGGLIQETQYF. The CDR3 DNA follows: TGCAGCGTTGAACTAGCGGGGGGACTAATCCAAGAGACCCAGTACTTC.

The rearrangement links TRBV11-2 to TRBJ2-6, with D maybe TRBD1 (6 bases). This CDR3 region has 15 residues. Germline V CDR1 and CDR2: SGHAT, FQNNGV. Trimming removed 4 bases from V and 8 bases from J, with 15 bases in between. The CDR3 region is CASSSLTGDTNVLTF. CDR3 bases: TGTGCCAGCAGCTCACTGACAGGAGATACCAACGTCCTGACTTTC.

The gene calls are TRBV19 and TRBJ2-5; no firm D call. Trimming stripped 5 bases from V and 5 bases from J, with 12 bases between. The CDR3 runs 13 residues. Germline V gene sequence: CDR1 LNHDA, CDR2 SQIVND (reference sequence). The CDR3 nucleotides are TGTGCCAGTAGTGACTGGTTGTCCGAGACCCAGTACTTC. Encoded protein: CASSDWLSETQYF.

This clone was recorded only once. The rearrangement uses TRBV6-5 and TRBJ2-2; TRBD2 matches at 10 bases. This CDR3 is 15 amino acids long. V was pared by 6 bases and J by 2 bases, with 3 bases of the junction left unmatched. Germline loops: CDR1 MNHEY, CDR2 SVGAGI. The DNA of the CDR3 is TGTGCCAGCAGCCTAGCGGGAGTCAACACCGGGGAGCTGTTTTTT. Translated, it gives CASSLAGVNTGELFF.

This chain uses TRBV7-9 with TRBJ2-7; TRBD1 matches 10 bases. Germline CDR1 is SEHNR and CDR2 is FQNEAQ (reference sequence). Trimming cost V 7 bases and J 6 bases; bases outside gene matches: 12. CDR3 length: 15 residues. This CDR3 reads CASTLMGQGYFEQYF. In DNA form, the CDR3 reads TGTGCCAGCACCCTCATGGGACAGGGGTATTTCGAGCAGTACTTC.

This chain's CDR3 is CASSPGQVSGANVLTF. The CDR3 nucleotides are TGTGCCAGCTCACCCGGTCAGGTCTCTGGGGCCAACGTCCTGACTTTC. The gene calls are TRBV18 and TRBJ2-6; unclear D gene. The CDR3 consists of 16 residues. V was shortened by 3 bases and J by 0 bases, with 9 bases between the two germline ends. CDR1 and CDR2 (germline): KGHSH, LQKENI.

V is TRBV11-2 and J is TRBJ2-5; 8 bases align to TRBD2. CDR3 length: 19 amino acids. With 2 bases clipped from V and 0 bases from J, the junction kept 14 bases outside the gene matches. Germline V gene data show CDR1 as SGHAT and CDR2 as FQNNGV. In DNA form, the CDR3 reads TGTGCCAGCAGCTTAAGCCCCCGTTTGCGGGGGGCCAACCAAGAGACCCAGTACTTC. Residues: CASSLSPRLRGANQETQYF.

The chain links TRBV4-1 to TRBJ1-5; TRBD1 matches 9 bases. Germline V gene lookup returns CDR1 MGHRA and CDR2 YSYEKL. This CDR3 region has 16 residues. The V gene end was trimmed by 2 bases and the J gene end by 4 bases; junction bases not matched to a gene: 6. In nucleotides, the CDR3 is TGCGCCAGCAGCCAACCACACAGGGGGCTGAATCAGCCCCAGCATTTT. Its translation: CASSQPHRGLNQPQHF.

The rearrangement uses TRBV27 and TRBJ2-5, with 10 bases fitting TRBD2. The end of the DNA fits TRBJ2-7 better, so the J call may be wrong. In germline, CDR1 is MNHEY, CDR2 SMNVEV (reference sequence). This CDR3 spans 14 amino acids. The CDR3 bases are TGTGCCAGCGCTAGCGGGGGAAGCGGTTACGAGCAGTACTTC. Its protein is CASASGGSGYEQYF.

The sample holds a few counts of this clone. V and J are TRBV19 and TRBJ1-2, with D possibly being TRBD1 (6 bases). The CDR3 loop spans 14 amino acids. The germline gives CDR1 LNHDA, CDR2 SQIVND (reference sequence). V lost 5 bases and J lost 3, with 13 bases in between. Here the CDR3 DNA reads TGTGCCAGTAGTGTACAGGGCACGCACTATGGCTACACCTTC. It specifies CASSVQGTHYGYTF.

The J gene is TRBJ1-1, the V gene TRBV5-1, with a weak D call TRBD1 (5 bases). The CDR3 totals 14 residues. V lost 0 bases, J lost 5 bases, and 11 bases lay in between. Germline lookup yields CDR1 SGHRS and CDR2 YFSETQ. CDR3 residues: CASSLESRATEAFF. The CDR3, as DNA: TGCGCCAGCAGCTTGGAAAGCAGGGCAACTGAAGCTTTCTTT.

V and J are TRBV9 and TRBJ1-2; TRBD1 agrees at 10 bases. With 3 bases clipped from V and 7 bases from J, the junction kept 9 bases outside the gene matches. CDR1 and CDR2 from the germline V gene are SGDLS and YYNGEE. CDR3 size: 15 residues. The chain's CDR3 is CASSAVTGGFGGYTF. CDR3 DNA sequence: TGTGCCAGCAGCGCCGTGACAGGGGGCTTTGGTGGCTACACCTTC.

This chain uses TRBV18 with TRBJ1-5; D uncertain. This CDR3 has 14 residues. Germline assignment: CDR1 KGHSH and CDR2 LQKENI. Trimming took 6 bases from V and 6 from J, leaving 15 bases between them. The CDR3 spells CASSPEGGGQPQHF. The DNA of the CDR3 is TGTGCCAGCTCCCCCGAGGGAGGAGGTCAGCCCCAGCATTTT.

This chain uses TRBV4-1 with TRBJ1-1; the D gene is possibly TRBD1 (5 bases). Per the germline V gene, CDR1 is MGHRA and CDR2 is YSYEKL. This CDR3 comprises 15 residues. V dropped 2 bases and J dropped 5 bases, with 15 bases sitting between them. The CDR3 loop reads CASSQTTGSETEAFF. CDR3 DNA sequence: TGCGCCAGCAGCCAAACAACAGGCTCGGAAACTGAAGCTTTCTTT.

In this sample, this clone turned up a few times. This chain joins TRBV7-2 and TRBJ1-5; no definite D call. This CDR3 is 13 amino acids long. The germline V and J ends were trimmed by 6 bases and 7 bases, with 13 bases remaining between them. The V gene's germline CDR1 is SGHTA and CDR2 FQGNSA. The DNA of the CDR3 is TGTGCCAGCAGTTCGTCCCGAGGGCAGCCCCAGCATTTT. This translates into CASSSSRGQPQHF.

This clone showed up just once. V and J are TRBV9 and TRBJ2-2, with D tentatively TRBD1 (5 bases). The CDR3 length is 14 residues. The ends were cut back, 3 bases at V and 6 bases at J, with 12 bases in the middle. Germline V gene lookup returns CDR1 SGDLS and CDR2 YYNGEE. CDR3 region: CASSAQGVSGELFF. CDR3 bases: TGTGCCAGCAGCGCCCAAGGGGTTTCCGGGGAGCTGTTTTTT.

The rearrangement uses TRBV5-6 and TRBJ1-4; the D gene is possibly TRBD1 (5 bases). Trimming shortened V by 4 bases and J by 6 bases, and 16 bases separated the two germline ends. The CDR3 is made up of 15 amino acids. The V gene's germline CDR1 is SGHDT and CDR2 YYEEEE. The CDR3 reads CASSLGGGEDEKLFF. DNA of the CDR3: TGTGCCAGCAGCCTCGGGGGGGGTGAGGATGAAAAACTGTTTTTT.

This sequence joins TRBV18 and TRBJ2-1; D gene unclear. The CDR3 runs to 13 residues. Trimming pared 2 bases from V and 5 bases from J, leaving 7 bases between. Germline V CDR1 and CDR2: KGHSH, LQKENI. Written as DNA, the CDR3 is TGTGCCAGCTCACCAAATCCTAACAATGAGCAGTTCTTC. Translated: CASSPNPNNEQFF.

The chain couples TRBV28 to TRBJ1-5; TRBD1 agrees at 12 bases. The V gene's germline CDR1 is MDHEN and CDR2 SYDVKM. The CDR3 loop spans 14 amino acids. The trim removed 9 bases at V and 7 bases at J, leaving 7 bases unmatched. The CDR3 bases are TGTGCCAGTGGGGGACAGGGGGCAGTGCAGCCCCAGCATTTT. Its translation: CASGGQGAVQPQHF. The whole variable domain, filled in from reference TRBV28 and TRBJ1-5, reads DVKVTQSSRYLVKRTGEKVFLECVQDMDHENMFWYRQDPGLGLRLIYFSYDVKMKEKGDIPEGYSVSREKKERFSLILESASTNQTSMYLCASGGQGAVQPQHFGDGTRLSIL.

This chain links TRBV19 with TRBJ2-7, with 11 bases aligning to TRBD2. In germline, CDR1 is LNHDA, CDR2 SQIVND (reference sequence). The CDR3 totals 14 residues. V gave up 6 bases and J gave up 2 bases; unmatched junction bases: 3. The CDR3 spells CASRGLAGAYEQYF. Written as DNA, the CDR3 is TGTGCCAGTAGAGGACTAGCGGGTGCCTACGAGCAGTACTTC.

V and J are TRBV9 and TRBJ1-1; the D is unclear. V gave up 0 bases and J gave up 11 bases, with 11 bases separating them. Germline-derived CDR1 and CDR2 are SGDLS and YYNGEE. The CDR3 length is 12 residues. The DNA of the CDR3 is TGTGCCAGCAGCGTAGAAGAGGGCACCGCTTTCTTT. It encodes CASSVEEGTAFF.

This rearrangement joins TRBV19 to TRBJ1-2; TRBD1 matches 8 bases. Germline V gene lookup returns CDR1 LNHDA and CDR2 SQIVND (reference sequence). Trimming cost V 6 bases and J 2 bases; bases outside gene matches: 11. The CDR3 length is 16 residues. The CDR3 loop is CASSAFRQGNNYGYTF. The CDR3 coding sequence is TGTGCCAGTAGCGCCTTTCGACAGGGGAACAACTATGGCTACACCTTC.

This clone was detected once. The chain employs TRBV7-9 and TRBJ2-3; 7 bases line up with TRBD2. Per germline, CDR1 SEHNR and CDR2 FQNEAQ (reference sequence). V was clipped by 1 base and J by 2 bases; unmatched bases: 12. The CDR3 consists of 18 residues. CDR3 coding DNA: TGTGCCAGCAGCTTAGAGCCCAAACTAGCGACCCTCACAGATACGCAGTATTTT. Translation: CASSLEPKLATLTDTQYF.